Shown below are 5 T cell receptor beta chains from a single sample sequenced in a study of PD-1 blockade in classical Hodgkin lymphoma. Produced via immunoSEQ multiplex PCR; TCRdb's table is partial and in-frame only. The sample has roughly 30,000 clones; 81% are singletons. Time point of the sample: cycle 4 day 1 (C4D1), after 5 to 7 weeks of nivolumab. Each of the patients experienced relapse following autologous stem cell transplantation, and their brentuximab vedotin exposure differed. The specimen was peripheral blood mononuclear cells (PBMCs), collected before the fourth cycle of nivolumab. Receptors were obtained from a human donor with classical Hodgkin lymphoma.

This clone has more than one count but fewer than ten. The CDR3 DNA follows: TGCGCCAGCAGCTCAACAGGTAACACTGAAGCTTTCTTT. Residues: CASSSTGNTEAFF. The genes are TRBV5-1 and TRBJ1-1; the D gene is possibly TRBD1 (5 bases). Germline V CDR1 and CDR2: SGHRS, YFSETQ. The CDR3 is made up of 13 amino acids. Trimming shortened V by 3 bases and J by 2 bases, and 8 bases separated the two germline ends.

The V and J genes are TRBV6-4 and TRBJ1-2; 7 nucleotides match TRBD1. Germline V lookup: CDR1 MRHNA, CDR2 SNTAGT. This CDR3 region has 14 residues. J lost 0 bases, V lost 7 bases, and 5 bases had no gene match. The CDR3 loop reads CASKLDRANYGYTF. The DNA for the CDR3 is TGTGCCAGCAAACTCGACAGGGCTAACTATGGCTACACCTTC.

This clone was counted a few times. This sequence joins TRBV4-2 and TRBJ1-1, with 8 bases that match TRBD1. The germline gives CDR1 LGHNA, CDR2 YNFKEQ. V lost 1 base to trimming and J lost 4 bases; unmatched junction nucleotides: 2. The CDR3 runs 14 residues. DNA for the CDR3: TGTGCCAGCAGCCAAGCAGACAGGGGCACTGAAGCTTTCTTT. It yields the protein CASSQADRGTEAFF.

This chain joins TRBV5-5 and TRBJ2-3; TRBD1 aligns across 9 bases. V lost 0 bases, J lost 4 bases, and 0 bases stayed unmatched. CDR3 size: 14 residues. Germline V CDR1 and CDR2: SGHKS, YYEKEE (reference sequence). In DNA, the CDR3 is TGTGCCAGCAGCTTGGGGACAGGGGCAGATACGCAGTATTTT. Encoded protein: CASSLGTGADTQYF.

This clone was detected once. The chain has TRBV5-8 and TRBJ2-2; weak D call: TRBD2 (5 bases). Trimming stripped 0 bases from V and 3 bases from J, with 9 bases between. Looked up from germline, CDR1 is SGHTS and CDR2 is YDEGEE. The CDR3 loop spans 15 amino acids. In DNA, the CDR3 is TGTGCCAGCAGCTTGGACGGGATAGACACCGGGGAGCTGTTTTTT. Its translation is CASSLDGIDTGELFF.